These 15 T cell receptor beta chains were sequenced from one sample in a study of blood T cell repertoires in COVID-19. The table came from immunoSEQ multiplex PCR; TCRdb's copy has only in-frame clones and leaves some out. The sample yields 300,000 to 350,000 clones, over 80% seen once. The sequenced sample consisted of PBMCs or T cells enriched from blood (not recorded which). The receptors here all came from a woman aged 18-29 years who had recovered from COVID-19.

The chain employs TRBV6-2 or TRBV6-3 and TRBJ2-3, with 8 bases lining up with TRBD2. This CDR3 is built from 16 residues. The germline V gene has CDR1 MNHEY and CDR2 SVGEGT. Trimming cost V 2 bases and J 8 bases; bases outside gene matches: 12. Written as DNA, the CDR3 is TGTGCCAGCAGTTACCGTTCGCCGGGGGGGGGAGTTACGCAGTATTTT. Its translation: CASSYRSPGGGVTQYF.

The chain links TRBV7-2 to TRBJ2-5, with 8 bases identical to TRBD2. CDR3 length: 16 residues. Germline loops: CDR1 SGHTA, CDR2 FQGNSA. The J segment lost 5 bases and the V segment lost 0 bases, leaving 8 bases of the junction unmatched. The DNA of the CDR3 is TGTGCCAGCAGCTTAGCACGCGGGGGGCGGTCGGAGACCCAGTACTTC. Translation gives CASSLARGGRSETQYF. Variable domain in full (rest from reference TRBV7-2 and TRBJ2-5): GAGVSQSPSNKVTEKGKDVELRCDPISGHTALYWYRQSLGQGLEFLIYFQGNSAPDKSGLPSDRFSAERTGGSVSTLTIQRTQQEDSAVYLCASSLARGGRSETQYFGPGTRLLVL.

The chain couples TRBV10-1 to TRBJ1-1; no definite D call. The CDR3 totals 12 residues. The V gene lost 4 bases and the J gene lost 4 bases, with 7 bases spanning the gap. Germline CDR1 WNHNN, CDR2 SYGVQD (reference sequence). CDR3 sequence (DNA): TGCGCCAGCAGTGTTCACTGCACTGAAGCTTTCTTT. Encoded protein: CASSVHCTEAFF.

This rearrangement joins TRBV27 to TRBJ1-1; perhaps TRBD1 as D (5 bases). The V gene lost 0 bases and the J gene lost 7 bases, with 12 bases spanning the gap. The CDR3 runs to 14 residues. Germline-derived CDR1 and CDR2 are MNHEY and SMNVEV (reference sequence). The CDR3 protein is CASSLSTQGIEAFF. For the CDR3, the DNA is TGTGCCAGCAGTTTATCGACTCAGGGTATTGAAGCTTTCTTT.

The CDR3 nucleotides read TGTGCCAGCAGCTTAGCACTCTCCTACAATGAGCAGTTCTTC. Protein sequence: CASSLALSYNEQFF. The chain has TRBV11-2 and TRBJ2-1; D is unclear. The CDR3 sequence is 14 residues long. With 1 base removed from V and 0 bases from J, the gap between germline ends came to 4 bases. Looked up from germline, CDR1 is SGHAT and CDR2 is FQNNGV.

This clone was recorded only once. V gene TRBV20-1 combines with J gene TRBJ2-1; the match to TRBD2 covers 8 bases. Germline lookup yields CDR1 DFQATT and CDR2 SNEGSKA (reference sequence). J was trimmed by 4 bases and V by 3 bases; bases with no gene match: 5. This CDR3 has 14 residues. As DNA, the CDR3 is TGCAGTGCTAGTATGCAGCGGGGGTACAATGAGCAGTTCTTC. It codes for CSASMQRGYNEQFF.

This clone was detected only a few times. The J gene is TRBJ2-2, the V gene TRBV2, with 12 bases fitting TRBD2. After removal of 6 bases from V and 4 bases from J, the junction contained 6 bases not matched to a gene. The CDR3 has 16 residues. The germline gives CDR1 SNHLY, CDR2 FYNNEI. DNA for the CDR3: TGTGCCAGCAGGAAACTAGCGGGAGGATTCACCGGGGAGCTGTTTTTT. As protein: CASRKLAGGFTGELFF.

The chain has TRBV6-6 and TRBJ2-7; 7 nucleotides agree with TRBD2. The CDR3 is 22 residues long. V lost 5 bases to trimming and J lost 2 bases; unmatched junction nucleotides: 30. Germline V gives CDR1 MNHNY, CDR2 SVGAGI (reference sequence). The CDR3 protein is CASSRPGRSTTSGTRSAYEQYF. As DNA, the CDR3 is TGTGCCAGCAGTCGTCCGGGACGGTCTACTACCAGCGGGACCCGTTCTGCCTACGAGCAGTACTTC.

The V and J genes are TRBV11-2 and TRBJ1-1; D remains unclear. The CDR3 spans 14 residues. Germline V gene sequence: CDR1 SGHAT, CDR2 FQNNGV. Trimming stripped 7 bases from V and 4 bases from J, with 16 bases between. The DNA for the CDR3 is TGTGCCAGCACCACCGGGTTTTTAGGCACTGAAGCTTTCTTT. Residues: CASTTGFLGTEAFF.

This chain joins TRBV4-2 and TRBJ2-1; 13 nucleotides agree with TRBD2. The CDR3 totals 16 residues. Germline assignment: CDR1 LGHNA and CDR2 YNFKEQ. With 5 bases clipped from V and 3 bases from J, the junction kept 4 bases outside the gene matches. The CDR3 sequence: CASSRGTSGDYNEQFF. The CDR3 DNA reads TGTGCCAGCAGCAGAGGGACTAGCGGGGACTACAATGAGCAGTTCTTC.

The gene calls are TRBV9 and TRBJ2-3; D not certain. Germline V gene lookup returns CDR1 SGDLS and CDR2 YYNGEE. Trimming pared 2 bases from V and 2 bases from J, leaving 30 bases between. The CDR3 loop spans 21 amino acids. This chain's CDR3 is CASSVVSPPVFKAAITDTQYF. For the CDR3, the DNA is TGTGCCAGCAGCGTCGTTTCTCCTCCAGTCTTTAAGGCGGCTATCACAGATACGCAGTATTTT.

The V and J genes are TRBV19 and TRBJ2-1; 10 bases agree with TRBD1. Germline CDR1 and CDR2: LNHDA and SQIVND (reference sequence). V shed 6 bases and J 5 bases; nucleotides not matched to a gene: 7. The CDR3 sequence is 15 residues long. The CDR3 reads CASRRTGGSNNEQFF. The DNA for the CDR3 is TGTGCCAGTAGACGGACAGGGGGAAGCAACAATGAGCAGTTCTTC.

This CDR3 reads CASSYQPETRNNEQFF. CDR3 DNA: TGTGCCAGCAGTTACCAACCAGAGACTAGGAACAATGAGCAGTTCTTC. The chain joins TRBV6-2 or TRBV6-3 to TRBJ2-1; possibly TRBD2 for D (6 bases). The CDR3 has 16 residues. The germline V gene encodes CDR1 MNHEY and CDR2 SVGEGT. V was cut by 2 bases and J by 5 bases, with 16 bases left in between.

V and J are TRBV9 and TRBJ2-7; the D gene is possibly TRBD2 (5 bases). There are 15 residues in the CDR3. The V end lost 0 bases, the J end lost 0 bases, and 10 bases lay between the germline ends. Germline V CDR1 and CDR2: SGDLS, YYNGEE. The CDR3 region has the DNA TGTGCCAGCAGCGTAGGTAGTGGGAGCTCCTACGAGCAGTACTTC. This sequence encodes CASSVGSGSSYEQYF.

The V call is TRBV4-2, the J call TRBJ1-2; D gene ambiguous. CDR3 size: 15 residues. Trimming took 1 base from V and 9 from J, leaving 18 bases between them. Germline V gene lookup returns CDR1 LGHNA and CDR2 YNFKEQ. The CDR3 protein is CASSQAQERPLSYTF. CDR3 DNA sequence: TGTGCCAGCAGCCAAGCCCAGGAACGACCTTTAAGCTACACCTTC.